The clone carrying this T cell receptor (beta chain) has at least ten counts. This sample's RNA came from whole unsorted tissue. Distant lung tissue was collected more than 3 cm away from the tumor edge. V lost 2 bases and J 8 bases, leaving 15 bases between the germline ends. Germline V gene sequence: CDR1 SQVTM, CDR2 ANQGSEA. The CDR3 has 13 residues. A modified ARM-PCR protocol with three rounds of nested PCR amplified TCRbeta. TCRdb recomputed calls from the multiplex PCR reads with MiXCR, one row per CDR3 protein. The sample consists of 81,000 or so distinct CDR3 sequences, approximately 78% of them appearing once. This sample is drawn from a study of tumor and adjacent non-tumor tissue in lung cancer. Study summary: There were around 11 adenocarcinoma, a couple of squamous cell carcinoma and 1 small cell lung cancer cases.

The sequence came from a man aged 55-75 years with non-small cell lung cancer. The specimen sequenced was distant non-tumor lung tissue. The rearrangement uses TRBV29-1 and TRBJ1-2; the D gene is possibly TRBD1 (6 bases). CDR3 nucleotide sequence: TGCAGCGTTGAACAGGGGTGGCTGAGAGGCTACACCTTC. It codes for CSVEQGWLRGYTF. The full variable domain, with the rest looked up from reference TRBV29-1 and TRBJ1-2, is SAVISQKPSRDICQRGTSLTIQCQVDSQVTMMFWYRQQPGQSLTLIATANQGSEATYESGFVIDKFPISRPNLTFSTLTVSNMSPEDSSIYLCSVEQGWLRGYTFGSGTRLTVV.